A selection of T cell receptor beta chains follows, all from one sample in a study of T-cell reconstitution after alpha-beta-depleted transplantation in children. TCRdb recomputed calls from the PCR reads with MiXCR, one row per CDR3 protein. The sample holds more than 450,000 distinct CDR3 sequences, about a sixth seen once. The material sequenced was PBMCs from the stem cell graft donor, taken from the stem cell graft. These receptors originate from a human donor who donated a stem cell graft to a child with acute lymphoblastic leukemia. The CDR3 runs from the conserved cysteine through the conserved F or W. The D gene is left open where the match is weak. For some rows the clone size is stated as once, few or many, or as a class when expanded; others skip it.

>TRBD1|TRBV13|TRBJ2-7|.
TGTGCCAGCAGCACAGGACAGGGTGATCGACCAGGAGGGCAGTACTTC
CASSTGQGDRPGGQYF
>.|TRBV29-1|TRBJ1-3|.
TGCAGCGTTGAAGACTCGGGGAAAGGTTCCGGAAACACCATATATTTT
CSVEDSGKGSGNTIYF
>.|TRBV6-1|TRBJ2-3|few
TGTGCCAGCAGGGAGACCCTCACAGATACGCAGTATTTT
CASRETLTDTQYF
>TRBD2|TRBV29-1|TRBJ2-1|.
TGCAGCGGCACAGCGGGAGAGAGGAGCAATGAGCAGTTCTTC
CSGTAGERSNEQFF
>.|TRBV12-3/TRBV12-4|TRBJ1-1|few
TGTGCCAGCAGTCCGGGGGGGGTAAGCACTGAAGCTTTCTTT
CASSPGGVSTEAFF
>.|TRBV11-2|TRBJ1-1|.
TGTGCCAGCAGCTTAGATCCAGTTGAAGCTTTCTTT
CASSLDPVEAFF
>TRBD1|TRBV12-3/TRBV12-4|TRBJ2-1|few
TGTGCCAGCAACAGGGACAGCGGCAATGAGCAGTTCTTC
CASNRDSGNEQFF
>.|TRBV9|TRBJ2-7|.
TGTGCCAGCACTATTCCACGGACCGTCCTGACCTACGAGCAGTACTTC
CASTIPRTVLTYEQYF
>.|TRBV6-5|TRBJ2-5|many
TGTGCCAGCAGTTACGGGGAGACCCAGTACTTC
CASSYGETQYF
>.|TRBV7-3|TRBJ2-4|few
TGTGCCAGCAGCCGGCCCCCAGGGAACATTCAGTACTTC
CASSRPPGNIQYF
>TRBD2|TRBV2|TRBJ2-1|.
TGTGCCAGCATTTTTCTAGCGGCCAAAAATGAGCAGTTCTTC
CASIFLAAKNEQFF
>.|TRBV7-9|TRBJ2-7|few
TGTGCCAGCAGCTTGGGGGCTGCCGAGCAGTACTTC
CASSLGAAEQYF
>.|TRBV15|TRBJ2-7|.
TGTGCCACCAGCGGCCAAGGGATTCCTCCCTACGAGCAGTACTTC
CATSGQGIPPYEQYF
>.|TRBV15|TRBJ1-2|.
TGTGCCACCAGCAGAGATTTTCTTGGCTACACCTTC
CATSRDFLGYTF
>.|TRBV5-5|TRBJ1-2|few
TGTGCCAGCAGCCTGGACACCTCTAACTATGGCTACACCTTC
CASSLDTSNYGYTF
>.|TRBV7-9|TRBJ2-7|many
TGTGCCAGCAGCTTACAAGGCGGGATTATCTACGAGCAGTACTTC
CASSLQGGIIYEQYF
>TRBD2|TRBV9|TRBJ2-1|few
TGTGCCAGCAGCGTAACGGGAGGCTTGAATGAGCAGTTCTTC
CASSVTGGLNEQFF
>.|TRBV6-1|TRBJ2-2|.
TGTGCCAGCACCCAGGGGGAGGGTCCCGGGGAGCTGTTTTTT
CASTQGEGPGELFF
>TRBD2|TRBV11-1|TRBJ2-1|few
TGTGCCAGCAGCTTAACCTTGACACTAGCGGGAGAGTACAATGAGCAGTTCTTC
CASSLTLTLAGEYNEQFF
>TRBD2|TRBV25-1|TRBJ2-3|.
TGTGCCAGCAGTGATTGGACTAGCGGCACAGATACGCAGTATTTT
CASSDWTSGTDTQYF
>.|TRBV5-1|TRBJ2-7|few
TGCGCCAGCAGCTTCAACTTCAGGGGAGACGAGCAGTACTTC
CASSFNFRGDEQYF
>TRBD1|TRBV5-1|TRBJ2-7|few
TGCGCCAGCAGCTCAACCGGGACAGGGATTTACGAGCAGTACTTC
CASSSTGTGIYEQYF
>.|TRBV7-2|TRBJ2-3|.
TGTGCCAGCAGCTTATGGGACGTCGGCACAGATACGCAGTATTTT
CASSLWDVGTDTQYF
>.|TRBV21-1|TRBJ2-7|.
TGTGCCAGCAGCGCCAAAAGGGTGGACAGGGGGGCCTACGAGCAGTACTTC
CASSAKRVDRGAYEQYF
>TRBD2|TRBV27|TRBJ2-1|few
TGTGCCAGCAGTTTATGGGCTAGCGGGTTACAATACAATGAGCAGTTCTTC
CASSLWASGLQYNEQFF
>.|TRBV12-3/TRBV12-4|TRBJ1-1|.
TGTGCCAGCAGTTTATGGCAAAGAGGCACTGAAGCTTTCTTT
CASSLWQRGTEAFF
>TRBD1|TRBV5-1|TRBJ2-1|few
TGCGCCAGCAGCTGGGGGGACAGGAGCTCCTACAATGAGCAGTTCTTC
CASSWGDRSSYNEQFF
>TRBD2|TRBV15|TRBJ2-7|few
TGTGCCACCAGCGGATGGCTAGCGGGAGTGGACGAGCAGTACTTC
CATSGWLAGVDEQYF
>.|TRBV29-1|TRBJ2-1|few
TGCAGCGTTGCAGGTACCGGGGCAGGGTACAATGAGCAGTTCTTC
CSVAGTGAGYNEQFF
>TRBD1|TRBV7-6|TRBJ2-7|few
TGTGCCAGCAGCCCGGGACAGGCCGGCTACGAGCAGTACTTC
CASSPGQAGYEQYF
>.|TRBV29-1|TRBJ1-1|many
TGCAGCGTCCCTTGGGGGGCTAGGAACACTGAAGCTTTCTTT
CSVPWGARNTEAFF
>TRBD2|TRBV12-3/TRBV12-4|TRBJ2-7|few
TGTGCCAGCAGCCTACCCCTAACTAGCGGGAGGCCTTCGGGGGAGCAGTACTTC
CASSLPLTSGRPSGEQYF
>.|TRBV12-3/TRBV12-4|TRBJ1-2|.
TGTGCCAGCAGATCTTTGGCCAGGGGAGGAGGCTACACCTTC
CASRSLARGGGYTF
>.|TRBV20-1|TRBJ1-1|few
TGCAGTGTTGGATGGACTGAAGCTTTCTTT
CSVGWTEAFF
>.|TRBV30|TRBJ2-2|few
TGTGCCTGGAGTCGACTCTGGGGGAGTACCGGGGAGCTGTTTTTT
CAWSRLWGSTGELFF
>TRBD2|TRBV20-1|TRBJ2-7|.
TGCAGTGCGACCCAGCGGGACTCCTACGAGCAGTACTTC
CSATQRDSYEQYF
>TRBD2|TRBV14|TRBJ2-1|many
TGTGCCAGCAGCCAAGAGACTAGCGCCTACAATGAGCAGTTCTTC
CASSQETSAYNEQFF
>.|TRBV7-9|TRBJ2-1|.
TGTGCCAGCAGCCCCCAGGGAGGCGCCGACAATGAGCAGTTCTTC
CASSPQGGADNEQFF
>TRBD1|TRBV2|TRBJ1-5|.
TGTGCCAGCAGGCCTGACAGGGGGCGGAATCAGCCCCAGCATTTT
CASRPDRGRNQPQHF
>.|TRBV11-2|TRBJ2-7|.
TGTGCCAGCAGCTTAGTGGGTCTATCCGAGCAGTACTTC
CASSLVGLSEQYF
>TRBD1|TRBV20-1|TRBJ1-2|few
TGCAGTGCTCCAGGACAGGGTGACATTAATTGGCCCGGCTACACCTTC
CSAPGQGDINWPGYTF